This T cell receptor beta chain came from a study of long-term antiretroviral therapy in people with HIV. Study results and caveats: Transplant donor controls retained higher diversity, though diversity increased after ART.

The germline CDR1 and CDR2 sequences are KGHSH and LQKENI. Trimming took off 1 base at V and 0 bases at J, with 3 bases between the two ends. This CDR3 comprises 13 residues. This clone came up once. No antigen is known for it. Survey-level immunoSEQ v3.0 assays were run. Profiled with immunoSEQ multiplex PCR; TCRdb holds only in-frame clones, not every one. Among some 27,000 clones listed, more than 75% were seen once. Every one of the donors gave at least one pre-ART PBMC sample and at least two post-ART PBMC samples. This receptor was obtained from a man aged 35 to 55 with HIV. The sequences come from unsorted PBMCs, collected approximately 4.8 years after starting antiretroviral therapy. The chain has TRBV18 and TRBJ1-1; D is undetermined. CDR3 bases: TGTGCCAGCTCACCACAGATGAACACTGAAGCTTTCTTT. Protein sequence: CASSPQMNTEAFF.